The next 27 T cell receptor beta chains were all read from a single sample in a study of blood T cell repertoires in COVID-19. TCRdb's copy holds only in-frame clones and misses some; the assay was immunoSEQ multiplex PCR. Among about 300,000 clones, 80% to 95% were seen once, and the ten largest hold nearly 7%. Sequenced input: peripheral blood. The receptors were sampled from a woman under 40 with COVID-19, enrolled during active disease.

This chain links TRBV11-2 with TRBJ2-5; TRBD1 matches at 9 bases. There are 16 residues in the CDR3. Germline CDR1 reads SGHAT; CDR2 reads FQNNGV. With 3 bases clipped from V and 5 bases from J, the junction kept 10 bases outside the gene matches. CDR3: CASSFGTGSAGETQYF. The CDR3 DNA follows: TGTGCCAGCAGCTTCGGGACAGGGAGTGCGGGGGAGACCCAGTACTTC.

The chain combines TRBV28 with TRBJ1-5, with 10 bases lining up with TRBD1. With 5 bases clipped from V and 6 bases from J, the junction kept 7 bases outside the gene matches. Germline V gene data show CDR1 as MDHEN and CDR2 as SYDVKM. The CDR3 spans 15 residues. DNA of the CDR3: TGTGCCAGCAGTAAGGGACAGGGGTTCGGTCAGCCCCAGCATTTT. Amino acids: CASSKGQGFGQPQHF.

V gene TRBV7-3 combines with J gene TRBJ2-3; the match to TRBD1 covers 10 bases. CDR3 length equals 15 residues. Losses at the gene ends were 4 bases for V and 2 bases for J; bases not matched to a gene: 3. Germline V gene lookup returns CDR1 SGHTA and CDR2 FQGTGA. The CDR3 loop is CASSWTGGYTDTQYF. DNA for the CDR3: TGTGCCAGCAGCTGGACAGGGGGGTACACAGATACGCAGTATTTT.

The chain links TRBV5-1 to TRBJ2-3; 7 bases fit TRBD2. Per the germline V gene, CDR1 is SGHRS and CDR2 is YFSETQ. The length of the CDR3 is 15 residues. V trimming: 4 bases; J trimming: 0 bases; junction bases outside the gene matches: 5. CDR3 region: CASSIGTTSTDTQYF. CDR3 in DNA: TGCGCCAGCAGCATTGGGACTACTAGCACAGATACGCAGTATTTT.

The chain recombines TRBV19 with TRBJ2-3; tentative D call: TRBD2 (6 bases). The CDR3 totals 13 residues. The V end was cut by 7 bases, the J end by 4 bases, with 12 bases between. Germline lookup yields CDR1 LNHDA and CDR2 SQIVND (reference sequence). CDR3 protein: CASMEGEADTQYF. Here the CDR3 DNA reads TGTGCCAGTATGGAGGGAGAGGCAGATACGCAGTATTTT. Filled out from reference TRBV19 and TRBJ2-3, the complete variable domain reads DGGITQSPKYLFRKEGQNVTLSCEQNLNHDAMYWYRQDPGQGLRLIYYSQIVNDFQKGDIAEGYSVSREKKESFPLTVTSAQKNPTAFYLCASMEGEADTQYFGPGTRLTVL.

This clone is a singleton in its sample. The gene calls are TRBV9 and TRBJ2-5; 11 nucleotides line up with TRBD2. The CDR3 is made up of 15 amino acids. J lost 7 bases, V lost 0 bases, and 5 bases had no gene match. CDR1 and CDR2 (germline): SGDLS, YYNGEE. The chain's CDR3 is CASSVGSGGAGTQYF. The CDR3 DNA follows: TGTGCCAGCAGCGTAGGTAGCGGGGGGGCCGGGACCCAGTACTTC.

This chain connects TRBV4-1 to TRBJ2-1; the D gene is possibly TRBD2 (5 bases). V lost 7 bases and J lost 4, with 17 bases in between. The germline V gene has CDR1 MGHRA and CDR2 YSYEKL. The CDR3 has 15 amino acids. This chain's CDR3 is CASTPRVALYNEQFF. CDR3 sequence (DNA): TGCGCCAGCACCCCACGGGTAGCGCTTTACAATGAGCAGTTCTTC.

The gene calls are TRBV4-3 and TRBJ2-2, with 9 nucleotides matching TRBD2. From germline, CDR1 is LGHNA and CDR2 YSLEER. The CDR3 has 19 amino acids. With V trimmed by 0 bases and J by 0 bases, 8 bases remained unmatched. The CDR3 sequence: CASSQDPGGRASNTGELFF. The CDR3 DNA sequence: TGCGCCAGCAGCCAAGATCCTGGCGGGAGGGCCTCGAACACCGGGGAGCTGTTTTTT.

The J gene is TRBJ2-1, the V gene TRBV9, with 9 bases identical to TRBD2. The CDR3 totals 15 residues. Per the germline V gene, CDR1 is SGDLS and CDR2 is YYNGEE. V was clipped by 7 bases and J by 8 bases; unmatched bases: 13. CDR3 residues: CASGLGGRDGYEQFF. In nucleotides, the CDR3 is TGTGCCAGCGGGTTAGGCGGGAGGGATGGATATGAGCAGTTCTTC.

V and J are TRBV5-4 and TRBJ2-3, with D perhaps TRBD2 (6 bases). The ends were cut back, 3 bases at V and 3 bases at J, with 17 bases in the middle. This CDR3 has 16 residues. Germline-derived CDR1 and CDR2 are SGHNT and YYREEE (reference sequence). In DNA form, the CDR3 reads TGTGCCAGCAGCTCCTTGAGGGAGGTCGGGACAGATACGCAGTATTTT. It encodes CASSSLREVGTDTQYF.

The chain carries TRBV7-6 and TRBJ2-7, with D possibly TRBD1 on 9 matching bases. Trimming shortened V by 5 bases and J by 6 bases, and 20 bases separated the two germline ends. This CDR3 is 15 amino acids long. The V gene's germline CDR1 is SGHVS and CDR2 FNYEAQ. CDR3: CASSPRGGQGGEQYF. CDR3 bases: TGTGCCAGCAGCCCCCGGGGGGGACAGGGAGGCGAGCAGTACTTC.

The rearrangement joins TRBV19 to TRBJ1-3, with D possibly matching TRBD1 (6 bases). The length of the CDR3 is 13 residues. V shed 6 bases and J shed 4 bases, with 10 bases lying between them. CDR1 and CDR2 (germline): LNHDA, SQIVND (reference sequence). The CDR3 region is CASSFGQGNTIYF. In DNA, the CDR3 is TGTGCCAGTAGCTTCGGACAGGGAAACACCATATATTTT.

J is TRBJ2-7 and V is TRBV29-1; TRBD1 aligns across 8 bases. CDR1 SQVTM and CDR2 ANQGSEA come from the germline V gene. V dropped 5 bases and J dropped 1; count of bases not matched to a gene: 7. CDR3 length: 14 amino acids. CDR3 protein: CSVFGTGLSYEQYF. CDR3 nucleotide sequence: TGCAGCGTTTTCGGGACAGGACTTTCCTACGAGCAGTACTTC.

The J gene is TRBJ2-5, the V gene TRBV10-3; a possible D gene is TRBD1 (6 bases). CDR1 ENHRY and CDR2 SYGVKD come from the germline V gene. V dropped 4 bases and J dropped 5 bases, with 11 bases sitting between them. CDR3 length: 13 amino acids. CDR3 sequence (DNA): TGTGCCATCAGTGTCAGGGGTTTGGAGACCCAGTACTTC. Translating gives CAISVRGLETQYF.

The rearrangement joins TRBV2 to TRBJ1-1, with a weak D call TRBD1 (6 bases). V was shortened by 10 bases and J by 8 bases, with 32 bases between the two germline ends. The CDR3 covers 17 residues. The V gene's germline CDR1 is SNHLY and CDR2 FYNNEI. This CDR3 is CATMGTQTGRQLREAFF. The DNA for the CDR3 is TGTGCCACGATGGGGACCCAGACAGGACGACAGTTGAGGGAAGCTTTCTTT.

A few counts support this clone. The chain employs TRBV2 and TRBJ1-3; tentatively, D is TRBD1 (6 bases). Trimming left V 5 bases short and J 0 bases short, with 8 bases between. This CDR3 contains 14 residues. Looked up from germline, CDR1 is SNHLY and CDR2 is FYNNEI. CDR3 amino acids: CASSLQGSGNTIYF. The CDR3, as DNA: TGTGCCAGCAGTTTACAGGGCTCTGGAAACACCATATATTTT.

CDR3 sequence: CASSLVPLAGGYNEQFF. Here the CDR3 DNA reads TGTGCCAGCAGCTTAGTTCCACTAGCGGGAGGCTACAATGAGCAGTTCTTC. The chain has TRBV7-3 and TRBJ2-1; 12 bases are a match to TRBD2. CDR1 is SGHTA and CDR2 is FQGTGA in the germline V gene. The length of the CDR3 is 17 residues. J gave up 3 bases and V 2 bases, and 5 bases lay outside the gene matches. Combining the CDR3 with reference TRBV7-3 and TRBJ2-1 gives the whole variable domain GAGVSQTPSNKVTEKGKYVELRCDPISGHTALYWYRQSLGQGPEFLIYFQGTGAADDSGLPNDRFFAVRPEGSVSTLKIQRTERGDSAVYLCASSLVPLAGGYNEQFFGPGTRLTVL.

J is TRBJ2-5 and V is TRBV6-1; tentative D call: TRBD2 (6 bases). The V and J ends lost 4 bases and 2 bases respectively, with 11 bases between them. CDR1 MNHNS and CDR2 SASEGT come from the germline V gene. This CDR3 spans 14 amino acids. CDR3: CASSGGSGQETQYF. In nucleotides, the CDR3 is TGTGCCAGCAGTGGGGGTAGCGGTCAAGAGACCCAGTACTTC.

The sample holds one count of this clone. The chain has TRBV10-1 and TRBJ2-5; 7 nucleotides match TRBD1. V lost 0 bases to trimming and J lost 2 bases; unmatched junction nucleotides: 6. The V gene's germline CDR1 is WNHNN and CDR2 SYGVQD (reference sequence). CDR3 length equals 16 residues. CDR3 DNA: TGCGCCAGCAGTGAGTCGGGGACAGCAGAACAAGAGACCCAGTACTTC. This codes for CASSESGTAEQETQYF.

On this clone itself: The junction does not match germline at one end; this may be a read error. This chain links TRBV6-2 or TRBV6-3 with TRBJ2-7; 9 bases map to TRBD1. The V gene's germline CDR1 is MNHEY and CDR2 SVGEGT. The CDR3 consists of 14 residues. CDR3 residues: CASSYTGGSHEQYF. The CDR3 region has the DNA TGTGCCAGCAGTTACACAGGGGGCTCCCACGAGCAGTACTTC.

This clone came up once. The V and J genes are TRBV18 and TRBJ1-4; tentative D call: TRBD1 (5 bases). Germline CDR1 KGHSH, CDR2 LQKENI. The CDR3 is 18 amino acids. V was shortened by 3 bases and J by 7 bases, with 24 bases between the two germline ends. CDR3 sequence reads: CASSPRVTGSTPLEKLFF. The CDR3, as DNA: TGTGCCAGCTCACCTCGCGTCACAGGATCGACGCCTCTTGAAAAACTGTTTTTT.

CDR3 sequence reads: CAWSVRQSTEYGYTF. CDR3 coding DNA: TGTGCCTGGAGTGTACGACAGAGTACTGAATATGGCTACACCTTC. The chain carries TRBV30 and TRBJ1-2; possibly TRBD1 for D (5 bases). This CDR3 has 15 residues. The V gene's germline CDR1 is GTSNPN and CDR2 SVGIG (reference sequence). Trimming shortened V by 0 bases and J by 5 bases, and 16 bases separated the two germline ends.

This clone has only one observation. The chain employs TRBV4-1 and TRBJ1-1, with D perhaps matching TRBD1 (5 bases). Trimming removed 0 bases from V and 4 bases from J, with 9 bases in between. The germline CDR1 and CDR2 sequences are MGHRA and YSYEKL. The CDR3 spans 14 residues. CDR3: CASSQDPGFTEAFF. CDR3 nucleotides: TGCGCCAGCAGCCAAGACCCAGGGTTCACTGAAGCTTTCTTT.

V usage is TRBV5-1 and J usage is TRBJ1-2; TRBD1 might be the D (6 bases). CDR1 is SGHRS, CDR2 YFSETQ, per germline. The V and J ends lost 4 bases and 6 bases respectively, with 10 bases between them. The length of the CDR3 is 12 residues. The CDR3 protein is CASSVQGDGYTF. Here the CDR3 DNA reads TGCGCCAGCAGCGTACAGGGTGATGGCTACACCTTC.

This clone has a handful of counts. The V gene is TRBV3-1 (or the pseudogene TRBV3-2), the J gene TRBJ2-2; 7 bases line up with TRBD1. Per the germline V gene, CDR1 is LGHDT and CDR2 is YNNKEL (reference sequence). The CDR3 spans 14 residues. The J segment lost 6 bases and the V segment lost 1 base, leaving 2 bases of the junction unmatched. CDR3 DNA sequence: TGTGCCAGCAGCCAAGTACAGGGGTCCGGGGAGCTGTTTTTT. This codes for CASSQVQGSGELFF.

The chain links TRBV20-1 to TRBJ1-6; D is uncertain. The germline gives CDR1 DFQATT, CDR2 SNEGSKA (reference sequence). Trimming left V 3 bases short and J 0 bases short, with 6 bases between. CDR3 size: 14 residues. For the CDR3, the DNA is TGCAGTGCTAGTCGGAGCTCCTATAATTCACCCCTCCACTTT. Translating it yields CSASRSSYNSPLHF.

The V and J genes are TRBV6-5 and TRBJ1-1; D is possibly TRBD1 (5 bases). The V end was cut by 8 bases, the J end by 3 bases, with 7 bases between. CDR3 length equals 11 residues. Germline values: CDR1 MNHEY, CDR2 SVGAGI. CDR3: CASRRDTEAFF. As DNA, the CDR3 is TGTGCCAGCCGCAGGGACACTGAAGCTTTCTTT.